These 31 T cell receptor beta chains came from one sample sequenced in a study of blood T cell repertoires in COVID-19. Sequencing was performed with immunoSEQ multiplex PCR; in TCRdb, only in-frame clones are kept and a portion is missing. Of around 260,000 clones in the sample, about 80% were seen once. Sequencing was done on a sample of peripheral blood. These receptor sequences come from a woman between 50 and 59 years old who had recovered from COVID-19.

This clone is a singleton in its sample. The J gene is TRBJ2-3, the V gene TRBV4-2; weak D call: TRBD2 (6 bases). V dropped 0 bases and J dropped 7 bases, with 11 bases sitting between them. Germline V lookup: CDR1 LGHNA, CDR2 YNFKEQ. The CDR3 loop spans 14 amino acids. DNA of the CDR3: TGTGCCAGCAGCCAAGATGGGACTGTCAATACGCAGTATTTT. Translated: CASSQDGTVNTQYF.

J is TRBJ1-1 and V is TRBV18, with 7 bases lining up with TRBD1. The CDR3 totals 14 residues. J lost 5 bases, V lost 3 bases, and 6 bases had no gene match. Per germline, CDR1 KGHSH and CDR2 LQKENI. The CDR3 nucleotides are TGTGCCAGCTCACCCGGGACAGCAAAAACTGAAGCTTTCTTT. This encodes CASSPGTAKTEAFF.

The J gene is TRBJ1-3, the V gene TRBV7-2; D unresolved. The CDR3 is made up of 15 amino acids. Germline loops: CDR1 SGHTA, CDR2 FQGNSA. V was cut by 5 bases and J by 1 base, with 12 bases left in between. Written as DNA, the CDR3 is TGTGCCAGCAGCCCCCTAGCCTTGTCTGGAAACACCATATATTTT. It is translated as CASSPLALSGNTIYF.

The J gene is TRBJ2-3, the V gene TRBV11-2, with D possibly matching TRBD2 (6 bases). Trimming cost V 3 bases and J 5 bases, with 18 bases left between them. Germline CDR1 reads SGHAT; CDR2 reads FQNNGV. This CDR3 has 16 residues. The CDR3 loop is CASSFGGGVTLDTQYF. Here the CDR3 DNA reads TGTGCCAGCAGCTTTGGTGGCGGGGTGACCTTAGATACGCAGTATTTT.

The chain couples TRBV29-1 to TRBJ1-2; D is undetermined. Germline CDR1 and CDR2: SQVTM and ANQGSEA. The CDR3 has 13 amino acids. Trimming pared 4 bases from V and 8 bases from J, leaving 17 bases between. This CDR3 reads CSVGEAARGGYTF. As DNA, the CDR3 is TGCAGCGTTGGGGAGGCGGCGCGTGGGGGCTACACCTTC.

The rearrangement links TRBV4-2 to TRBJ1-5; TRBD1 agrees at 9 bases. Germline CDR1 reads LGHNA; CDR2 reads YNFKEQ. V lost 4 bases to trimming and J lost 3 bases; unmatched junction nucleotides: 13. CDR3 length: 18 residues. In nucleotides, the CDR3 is TGTGCCAGCAGCCCATCCGGGACAGGGTTTTCCTCCAATCAGCCCCAGCATTTT. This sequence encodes CASSPSGTGFSSNQPQHF.

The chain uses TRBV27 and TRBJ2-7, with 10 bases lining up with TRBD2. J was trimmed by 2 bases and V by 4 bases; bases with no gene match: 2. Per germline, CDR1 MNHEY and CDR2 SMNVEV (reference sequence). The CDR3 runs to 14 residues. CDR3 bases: TGTGCCAGCAGTTCCGGACTAGCGGCCTACGAGCAGTACTTC. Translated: CASSSGLAAYEQYF.

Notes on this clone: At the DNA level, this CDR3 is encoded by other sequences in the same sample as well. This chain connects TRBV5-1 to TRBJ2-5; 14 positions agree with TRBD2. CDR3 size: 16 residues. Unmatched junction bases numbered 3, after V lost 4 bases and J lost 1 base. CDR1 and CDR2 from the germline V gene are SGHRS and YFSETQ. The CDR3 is CASSPGLAGVQETQYF. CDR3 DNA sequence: TGCGCCAGCAGCCCGGGACTAGCGGGGGTCCAAGAGACCCAGTACTTC.

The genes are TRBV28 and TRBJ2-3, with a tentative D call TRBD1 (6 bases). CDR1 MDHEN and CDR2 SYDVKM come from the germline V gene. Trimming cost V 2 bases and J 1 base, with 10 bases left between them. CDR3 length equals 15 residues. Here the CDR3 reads CASSLLGAGTDTQYF. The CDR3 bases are TGTGCCAGCAGTTTACTGGGGGCTGGCACAGATACGCAGTATTTT.

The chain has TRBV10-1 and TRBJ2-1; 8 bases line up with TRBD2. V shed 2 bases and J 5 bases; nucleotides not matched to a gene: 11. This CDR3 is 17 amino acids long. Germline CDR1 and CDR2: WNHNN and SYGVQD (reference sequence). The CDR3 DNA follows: TGCGCCAGCAGTGAGAGAACTGAACTAGCGGACCACAATGAGCAGTTCTTC. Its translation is CASSERTELADHNEQFF.

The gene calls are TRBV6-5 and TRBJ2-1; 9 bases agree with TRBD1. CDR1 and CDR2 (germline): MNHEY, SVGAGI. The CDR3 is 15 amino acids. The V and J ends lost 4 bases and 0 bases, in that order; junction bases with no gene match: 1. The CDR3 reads CASSSTGGSYNEQFF. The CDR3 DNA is TGTGCCAGCAGTTCGACAGGGGGCTCCTACAATGAGCAGTTCTTC.

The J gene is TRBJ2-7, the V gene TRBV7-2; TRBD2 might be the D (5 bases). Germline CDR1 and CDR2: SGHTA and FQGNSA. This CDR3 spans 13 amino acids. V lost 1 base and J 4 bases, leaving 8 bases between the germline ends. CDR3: CASSLGQRYEQYF. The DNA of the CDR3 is TGTGCCAGCAGCTTAGGTCAGCGGTACGAGCAGTACTTC.

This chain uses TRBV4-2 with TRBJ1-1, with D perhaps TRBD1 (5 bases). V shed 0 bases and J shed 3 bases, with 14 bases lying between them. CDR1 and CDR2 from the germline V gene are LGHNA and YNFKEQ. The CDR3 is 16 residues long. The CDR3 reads CASSQEWQGGYTEAFF. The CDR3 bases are TGTGCCAGCAGCCAAGAATGGCAGGGAGGGTACACTGAAGCTTTCTTT.

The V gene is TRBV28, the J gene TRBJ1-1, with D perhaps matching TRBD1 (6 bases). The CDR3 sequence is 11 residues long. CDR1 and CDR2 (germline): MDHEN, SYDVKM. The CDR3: CGARQETEAFF. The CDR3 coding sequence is TGTGGGGCACGACAGGAGACTGAAGCTTTCTTT.

The CDR3 DNA is TGTGCCAGCAGCGTCCGGGACAGGGTTCTATTAGATACGCAGTATTTT. It specifies CASSVRDRVLLDTQYF. The chain combines TRBV14 with TRBJ2-3, with 9 nucleotides matching TRBD1. The V segment lost 5 bases and the J segment 5 bases; nucleotides outside the gene matches: 11. CDR1 and CDR2 (germline): SGHDN, FVKESK. The CDR3 covers 16 residues.

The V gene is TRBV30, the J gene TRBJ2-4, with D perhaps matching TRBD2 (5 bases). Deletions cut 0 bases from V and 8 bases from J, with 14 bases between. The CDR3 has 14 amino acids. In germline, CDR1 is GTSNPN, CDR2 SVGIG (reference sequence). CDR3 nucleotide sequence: TGTGCCTGGAGTGTTGTAAGTTGGCGGGACATTCAGTACTTC. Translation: CAWSVVSWRDIQYF.

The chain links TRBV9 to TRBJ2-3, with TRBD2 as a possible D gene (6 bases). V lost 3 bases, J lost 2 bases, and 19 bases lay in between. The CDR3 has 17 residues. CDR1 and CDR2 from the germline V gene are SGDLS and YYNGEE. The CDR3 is CASSDPEVGEATDTQYF. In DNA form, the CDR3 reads TGTGCCAGCAGCGACCCCGAGGTGGGGGAGGCCACAGATACGCAGTATTTT. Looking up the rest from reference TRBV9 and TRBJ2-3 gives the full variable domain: DSGVTQTPKHLITATGQRVTLRCSPRSGDLSVYWYQQSLDQGLQFLIQYYNGEERAKGNILERFSAQQFPDLHSELNLSSLELGDSALYFCASSDPEVGEATDTQYFGPGTRLTVL.

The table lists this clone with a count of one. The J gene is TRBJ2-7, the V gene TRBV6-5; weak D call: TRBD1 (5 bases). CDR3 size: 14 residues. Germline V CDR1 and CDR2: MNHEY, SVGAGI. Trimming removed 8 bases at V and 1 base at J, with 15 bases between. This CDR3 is CASGRVDSSYEQYF. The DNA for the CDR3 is TGTGCCAGCGGACGGGTAGACAGTTCCTACGAGCAGTACTTC.

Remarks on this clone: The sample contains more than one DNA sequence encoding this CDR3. DNA of the CDR3: TGTGCCAGCAGCCCCGGCACCGGGGAGCTGTTTTTT. Translation: CASSPGTGELFF. The V and J genes are TRBV12-3 or TRBV12-4 and TRBJ2-2; D is uncertain. CDR3 size: 12 residues. Deletions cut 6 bases from V and 4 bases from J, with 6 bases between.

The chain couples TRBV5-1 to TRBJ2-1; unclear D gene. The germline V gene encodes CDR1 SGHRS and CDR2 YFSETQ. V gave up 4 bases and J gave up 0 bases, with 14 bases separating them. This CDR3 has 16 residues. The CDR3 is CASSPSVASSYNEQFF. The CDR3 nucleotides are TGCGCCAGCAGCCCCTCGGTAGCCAGCTCCTACAATGAGCAGTTCTTC.

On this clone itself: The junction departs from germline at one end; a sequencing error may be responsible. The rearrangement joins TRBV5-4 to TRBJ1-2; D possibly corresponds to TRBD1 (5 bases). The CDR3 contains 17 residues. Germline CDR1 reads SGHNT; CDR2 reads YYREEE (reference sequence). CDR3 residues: CASRLEFQGAISYGYTF. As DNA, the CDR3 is TGTGCCAGCAGATTGGAGTTTCAAGGGGCGATAAGCTATGGCTACACCTTC. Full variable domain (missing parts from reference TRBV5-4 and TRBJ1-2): ETGVTQSPTHLIKTRGQQVTLRCSSQSGHNTVSWYQQALGQGPQFIFQYYREEENGRGNFPPRFSGLQFPNYSSELNVNALELDDSALYLCASRLEFQGAISYGYTFGSGTRLTVV.

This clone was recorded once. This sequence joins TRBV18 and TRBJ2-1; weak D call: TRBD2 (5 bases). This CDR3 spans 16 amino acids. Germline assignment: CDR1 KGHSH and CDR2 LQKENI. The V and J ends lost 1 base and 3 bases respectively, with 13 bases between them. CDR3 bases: TGTGCCAGCTCACCACTCTCGGACTTGAACTACAATGAGCAGTTCTTC. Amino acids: CASSPLSDLNYNEQFF.

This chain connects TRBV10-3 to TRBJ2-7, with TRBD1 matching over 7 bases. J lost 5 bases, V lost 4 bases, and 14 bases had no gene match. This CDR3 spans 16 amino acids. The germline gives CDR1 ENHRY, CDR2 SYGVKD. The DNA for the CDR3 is TGTGCCATCAGTGGGACAGGCAAGACCCTTACGAACGAGCAGTACTTC. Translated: CAISGTGKTLTNEQYF.

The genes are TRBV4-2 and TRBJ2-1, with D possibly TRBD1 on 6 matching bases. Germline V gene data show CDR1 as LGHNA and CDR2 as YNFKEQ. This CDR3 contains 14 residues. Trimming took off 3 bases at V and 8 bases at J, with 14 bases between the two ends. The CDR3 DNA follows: TGTGCCAGCAGCCAGGGACAAACTAGGGATGAGCAGTTCTTC. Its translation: CASSQGQTRDEQFF.

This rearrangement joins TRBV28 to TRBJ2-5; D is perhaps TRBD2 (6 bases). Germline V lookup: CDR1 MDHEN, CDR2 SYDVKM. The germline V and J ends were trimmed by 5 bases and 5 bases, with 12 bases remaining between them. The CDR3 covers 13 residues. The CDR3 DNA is TGTGCCAGCAGTCCAGGACTATCTGAGACCCAGTACTTC. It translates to CASSPGLSETQYF.

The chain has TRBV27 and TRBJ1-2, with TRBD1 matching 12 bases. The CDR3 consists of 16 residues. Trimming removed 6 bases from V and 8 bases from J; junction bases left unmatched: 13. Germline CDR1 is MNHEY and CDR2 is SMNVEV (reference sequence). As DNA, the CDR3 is TGTGCCAGCAGCCATGGCTTAGGGACAGGGGGCGGCGGCTACACCTTC. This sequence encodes CASSHGLGTGGGGYTF.

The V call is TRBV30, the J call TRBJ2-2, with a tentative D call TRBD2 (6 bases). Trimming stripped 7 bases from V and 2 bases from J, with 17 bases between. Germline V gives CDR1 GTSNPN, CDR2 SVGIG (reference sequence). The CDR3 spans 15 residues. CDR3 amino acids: CASQVGGANTGELFF. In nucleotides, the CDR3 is TGTGCCTCCCAAGTGGGAGGAGCTAACACCGGGGAGCTGTTTTTT.

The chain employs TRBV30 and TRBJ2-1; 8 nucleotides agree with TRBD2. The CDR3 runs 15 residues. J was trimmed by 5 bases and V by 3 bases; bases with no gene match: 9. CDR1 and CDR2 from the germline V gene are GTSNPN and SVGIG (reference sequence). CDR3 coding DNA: TGTGCCTGGAGCTGGGGATTAGCGGGAAACAATGAGCAGTTCTTC. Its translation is CAWSWGLAGNNEQFF.

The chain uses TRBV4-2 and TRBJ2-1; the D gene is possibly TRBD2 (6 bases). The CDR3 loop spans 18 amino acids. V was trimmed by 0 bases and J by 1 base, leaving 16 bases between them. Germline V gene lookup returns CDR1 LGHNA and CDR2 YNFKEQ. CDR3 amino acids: CASSQEGGRGWSYNEQFF. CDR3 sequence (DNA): TGTGCCAGCAGCCAAGAAGGAGGGCGGGGCTGGTCCTACAATGAGCAGTTCTTC.

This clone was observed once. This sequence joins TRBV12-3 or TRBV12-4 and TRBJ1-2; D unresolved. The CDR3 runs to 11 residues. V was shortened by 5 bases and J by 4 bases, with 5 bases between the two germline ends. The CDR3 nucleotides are TGTGCCAGCAGTATATCCTATGGCTACACCTTC. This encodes CASSISYGYTF.

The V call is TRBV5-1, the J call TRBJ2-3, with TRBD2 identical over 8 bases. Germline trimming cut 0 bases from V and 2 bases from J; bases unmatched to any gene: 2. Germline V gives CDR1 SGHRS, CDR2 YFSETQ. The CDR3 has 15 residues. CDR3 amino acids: CASSLAGGATDTQYF. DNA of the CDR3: TGCGCCAGCAGCTTGGCCGGGGGGGCCACAGATACGCAGTATTTT. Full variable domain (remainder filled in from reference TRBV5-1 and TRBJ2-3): KAGVTQTPRYLIKTRGQQVTLSCSPISGHRSVSWYQQTPGQGLQFLFEYFSETQRNKGNFPGRFSGRQFSNSRSEMNVSTLELGDSALYLCASSLAGGATDTQYFGPGTRLTVL.